Listed below are T cell receptor beta chains from one sample, sequenced in a study of control samples from healthy donors and cancer patients. Assay: immunoSEQ multiplex PCR; the TCRdb copy retains only in-frame clones and omits some. The sample holds 65,000 to 90,000 clones, approximately 94% seen once. Sequencing was carried out using blood. All receptors come from a woman in her 30s in good health. Each CDR3 is given with its conserved first and last residue. Only part of the rows carry a size: once, few, many, or a class if the clone is expanded.

j_gene,len,v_gene,abundance,CDR3aa
TRBJ2-2,14,TRBV9,-,CASSVFGDTGELFF
TRBJ1-2,17,TRBV30,-,CAWSVLRPTAFNYGYTF
TRBJ1-6,16,TRBV19,-,CASSIDGHQGITPLHF
TRBJ1-3,17,TRBV18,-,CASSPSSATASGNTIYF
TRBJ1-1,14,TRBV2,once,CASTSQGMNTEAFF
TRBJ2-2,18,TRBV21-1,-,CASSKEVLAGLDTGELFF
TRBJ2-2,14,TRBV6-2/TRBV6-3,-,CASSIQVNTGELFF
TRBJ1-6,13,TRBV6-2/TRBV6-3,-,CASSLSPNSPLHF
TRBJ2-1,17,TRBV10-3,-,CAISESWGAFSYNEQFF
TRBJ1-1,14,TRBV5-1,-,CASSLEGGNTEAFF
TRBJ2-5,12,TRBV7-9,-,CASSLQQGTQYF
TRBJ2-3,14,TRBV9,-,CASSVSGAADTQYF
TRBJ1-3,15,TRBV3-1/TRBV3-2,-,CASRRGISSGNTIYF
TRBJ1-4,15,TRBV4-1,-,CASSQDWGVGEKLFF
TRBJ1-6,15,TRBV5-1,-,CASSLVGPSDSPLHF
TRBJ2-7,16,TRBV2,-,CASSATGTSLSYEQYF
TRBJ1-3,15,TRBV19,once,CASSPLSGSGNTIYF
TRBJ1-5,16,TRBV5-4,few,CASSGGTGANNQPQHF
TRBJ1-4,16,TRBV7-2,-,CASSRTGLYANEKLFF
TRBJ2-3,17,TRBV7-8,-,CASSYLNRVVGTDTQYF